One sample yielded the 22 T cell receptor beta chains listed below, sequenced in a study of beta chain features in type 1 diabetes. Isolated RNA was reverse transcribed in full, so expressed TCRB transcripts were sequenced. Produced via immunoSEQ multiplex PCR; TCRdb's table is partial and in-frame only. The table lists about 290,000 clones, 8% of them singletons. The source material was central memory CD4+ T cells from blood. All receptors derive from a woman in her late teens or twenties in good health.

The chain carries TRBV13 and TRBJ2-1; a possible D gene is TRBD2 (5 bases). Germline-derived CDR1 and CDR2 are PRHDT and FYEKMQ (reference sequence). This CDR3 comprises 14 residues. V lost 6 bases and J 13 bases, leaving 22 bases between the germline ends. CDR3 DNA: TGTGCCAGCAGTGAAGCGCGGGCAATCAAGCGACAGTTCTTC. Translating gives CASSEARAIKRQFF.

By share, this clone counts as medium-sized. J is TRBJ2-6 and V is TRBV7-2; D is unresolved. This CDR3 is built from 14 residues. V gave up 4 bases and J gave up 5 bases, with 9 bases separating them. The germline V gene has CDR1 SGHTA and CDR2 FQGNSA. This CDR3 reads CASSSTSWANVLTF. In DNA form, the CDR3 reads TGTGCCAGCAGCTCCACCAGCTGGGCCAACGTCCTGACTTTC. Full variable domain (missing parts from reference TRBV7-2 and TRBJ2-6): GAGVSQSPSNKVTEKGKDVELRCDPISGHTALYWYRQSLGQGLEFLIYFQGNSAPDKSGLPSDRFSAERTGGSVSTLTIQRTQQEDSAVYLCASSSTSWANVLTFGAGSRLTVL.

This clone came up many times. The chain couples TRBV7-2 to TRBJ1-2; D unclear. The CDR3 has 15 amino acids. V dropped 5 bases and J dropped 4 bases, with 17 bases sitting between them. Germline CDR1 is SGHTA and CDR2 is FQGNSA. Written as DNA, the CDR3 is TGTGCCAGCAGCCAAGTTAGCATACCTAGCTATGGCTACACCTTC. Protein sequence: CASSQVSIPSYGYTF.

The CDR3: CASRGGQGWNTIYF. The CDR3 region has the DNA TGTGCCAGCCGCGGGGGGCAGGGCTGGAACACCATATATTTT. The chain is built from TRBV7-2 and TRBJ1-3; D perhaps matches TRBD1 (6 bases). Deletions cut 8 bases from V and 7 bases from J, with 18 bases between. Germline CDR1 SGHTA, CDR2 FQGNSA. The CDR3 totals 14 residues.

This clone was found a few times. The chain uses TRBV7-9 and TRBJ2-3; D possibly uses TRBD1 or TRBD2 (5 bases each). Between the trimmed V and J ends, which lost 11 bases and 2 bases, there was a span of 17 bases. This CDR3 is 14 amino acids long. Germline CDR1 SEHNR, CDR2 FQNEAQ (reference sequence). The CDR3 nucleotides read TGTGCCGTTCTCGAGGGACGAGCCACAGATACGCAGTATTTT. It is translated as CAVLEGRATDTQYF.

This clone has more than one count but fewer than ten. CDR3 coding DNA: TGCAGCGTTGACGAGGATGGGGGCTACACCTTC. Its protein product is CSVDEDGGYTF. V gene TRBV29-1 combines with J gene TRBJ1-2; D unclear. Germline V gives CDR1 SQVTM, CDR2 ANQGSEA. CDR3 length: 11 amino acids. V dropped 3 bases and J dropped 8 bases, with 10 bases sitting between them. Based on the CDR3 plus reference TRBV29-1 and TRBJ1-2, the full variable domain is SAVISQKPSRDICQRGTSLTIQCQVDSQVTMMFWYRQQPGQSLTLIATANQGSEATYESGFVIDKFPISRPNLTFSTLTVSNMSPEDSSIYLCSVDEDGGYTFGSGTRLTVV.

The CDR3 here is CASSVGLTSGRGADTQYF. The CDR3 nucleotides read TGTGCCAGCAGCGTAGGGTTGACTAGCGGGAGAGGAGCGGATACGCAGTATTTT. This chain joins TRBV9 and TRBJ2-3; 12 nucleotides line up with TRBD2. The CDR3 sequence is 18 residues long. Germline CDR1 SGDLS, CDR2 YYNGEE. V dropped 0 bases and J dropped 6; count of bases not matched to a gene: 11.

This clone was counted ten times or more. This sample includes further DNA sequences coding for the same CDR3. The rearrangement links TRBV5-4 to TRBJ2-5, with TRBD2 as a possible D gene (6 bases). Germline CDR1 SGHNT, CDR2 YYREEE (reference sequence). The CDR3 runs to 14 residues. Trimming cost V 0 bases and J 5 bases, with 11 bases left between them. The CDR3 protein is CASSLGGVGETQYF. The CDR3, as DNA: TGTGCCAGCAGCTTGGGCGGGGTTGGGGAGACCCAGTACTTC.

The J gene is TRBJ2-1, the V gene TRBV2; D is ambiguous. V was shortened by 8 bases and J by 9 bases, with 11 bases between the two germline ends. The length of the CDR3 is 11 residues. CDR1 is SNHLY, CDR2 FYNNEI, per germline. CDR3 region: CASRAMGEQFF. In DNA form, the CDR3 reads TGTGCCAGCCGGGCTATGGGTGAGCAGTTCTTC.

This clone has just a few counts. The chain is built from TRBV2 and TRBJ2-5; TRBD2 matches 13 bases. This CDR3 has 16 residues. The germline V gene encodes CDR1 SNHLY and CDR2 FYNNEI. Trimming took 4 bases from V and 2 from J; bases not matched to a gene: 4. CDR3 nucleotide sequence: TGTGCCAGCAGTGGGACTAGCGGGAGTCAACAAGAGACCCAGTACTTC. It yields the protein CASSGTSGSQQETQYF.

The table lists this clone with a few counts. The chain uses TRBV7-9 and TRBJ1-1; 8 positions match TRBD1. This CDR3 is built from 14 residues. Trimming took 5 bases from V and 4 from J; bases not matched to a gene: 6. Germline V gene data show CDR1 as SEHNR and CDR2 as FQNEAQ (reference sequence). The CDR3, as DNA: TGTGCCAGCAGCCCCTCCGGACAGGGCACTGAAGCTTTCTTT. As protein: CASSPSGQGTEAFF. Variable domain in full (rest from reference TRBV7-9 and TRBJ1-1): DTGVSQNPRHKITKRGQNVTFRCDPISEHNRLYWYRQTLGQGPEFLTYFQNEAQLEKSRLLSDRFSAERPKGSFSTLEIQRTEQGDSAMYLCASSPSGQGTEAFFGQGTRLTVV.

This rearrangement joins TRBV4-3 to TRBJ1-6; D unclear. This CDR3 has 15 amino acids. V lost 4 bases and J 7 bases, leaving 14 bases between the germline ends. Germline-derived CDR1 and CDR2 are LGHNA and YSLEER. CDR3 region: CASSPGWALNSPLHF. For the CDR3, the DNA is TGCGCCAGCAGCCCGGGGTGGGCTTTGAATTCACCCCTCCACTTT.

The rearrangement uses TRBV15 and TRBJ1-4; 7 nucleotides align to TRBD1. V lost 3 bases, J lost 5 bases, and 6 bases stayed unmatched. The germline gives CDR1 LNHNV, CDR2 YYDKDF (reference sequence). This CDR3 has 15 amino acids. For the CDR3, the DNA is TGTGCCACCAGCAGGACTTCAGGGGGAAATGAAAAACTGTTTTTT. It is translated as CATSRTSGGNEKLFF.

The V call is TRBV5-6, the J call TRBJ2-3; no firm D call. Trimming removed 0 bases at V and 1 base at J, with 6 bases between. The CDR3 has 14 residues. Germline V gene lookup returns CDR1 SGHDT and CDR2 YYEEEE. This CDR3 is CASSLVSGTDTQYF. The DNA of the CDR3 is TGTGCCAGCAGCTTGGTATCAGGCACAGATACGCAGTATTTT.

The sample holds a few counts of this clone. The rearrangement joins TRBV6-5 to TRBJ1-5; TRBD1 is a possible D gene (5 bases). The CDR3 runs 14 residues. V was clipped by 0 bases and J by 7 bases, with 10 bases between them. Germline V CDR1 and CDR2: MNHEY, SVGAGI. In DNA form, the CDR3 reads TGTGCCAGCAGTTACTCGAGGGGTCGACAGCCCCAGCATTTT. This gives the protein CASSYSRGRQPQHF.

This chain uses TRBV5-8 with TRBJ1-1, with D unclear. The germline V gene has CDR1 SGHTS and CDR2 YDEGEE. This CDR3 region has 12 residues. V shed 2 bases and J shed 7 bases, with 9 bases lying between them. CDR3 loop: CASSFRVFEAFF. The CDR3 DNA is TGTGCCAGCAGCTTTCGGGTTTTTGAAGCTTTCTTT. Combining the CDR3 with reference TRBV5-8 and TRBJ1-1 gives the whole variable domain EAGVTQSPTHLIKTRGQQATLRCSPISGHTSVYWYQQALGLGLQFLLWYDEGEERNRGNFPPRFSGRQFPNYSSELNVNALELEDSALYLCASSFRVFEAFFGQGTRLTVV.

The sample holds a few counts of this clone. V usage is TRBV7-9 and J usage is TRBJ1-6; 8 bases are shared with TRBD1. The germline CDR1 and CDR2 sequences are SEHNR and FQNEAQ (reference sequence). This CDR3 comprises 13 residues. V shed 6 bases and J 8 bases; nucleotides not matched to a gene: 3. The CDR3 DNA reads as TGTGCCAGCAGATCACAGGGGGATTCACCCCTCCACTTT. Translation gives CASRSQGDSPLHF.

The chain has TRBV15 and TRBJ2-3; unclear D gene. CDR1 LNHNV and CDR2 YYDKDF come from the germline V gene (reference sequence). V shed 1 base and J shed 3 bases, with 8 bases lying between them. The CDR3 spans 14 residues. Here the CDR3 reads CATSRVKTTDTQYF. For the CDR3, the DNA is TGTGCCACCAGCAGAGTTAAGACGACAGATACGCAGTATTTT.

The chain combines TRBV11-3 with TRBJ1-1; perhaps TRBD1 as D (5 bases). Deletions cut 3 bases from V and 3 bases from J, with 14 bases between. The CDR3 loop spans 15 amino acids. Germline V CDR1 and CDR2: SGHNT, YENEEA. CDR3 in amino acids: CASSFYPGSDTEAFF. CDR3 nucleotides: TGTGCCAGCAGCTTTTATCCAGGGTCGGACACTGAAGCTTTCTTT. Based on the CDR3 plus reference TRBV11-3 and TRBJ1-1, the full variable domain is EAGVVQSPRYKIIEKKQPVAFWCNPISGHNTLYWYLQNLGQGPELLIRYENEEAVDDSQLPKDRFSAERLKGVDSTLKIQPAELGDSAVYLCASSFYPGSDTEAFFGQGTRLTVV.

This clone was seen only a few times. The rearrangement uses TRBV18 and TRBJ1-4; 8 bases map to TRBD1. The V segment lost 2 bases and the J segment 7 bases; nucleotides outside the gene matches: 6. The germline gives CDR1 KGHSH, CDR2 LQKENI. The CDR3 runs 15 residues. CDR3: CASSPGTGTREKLFF. For the CDR3, the DNA is TGTGCCAGCTCACCAGGGACAGGAACGCGTGAAAAACTGTTTTTT.

This clone turned up a few times. The rearrangement links TRBV6-1 to TRBJ2-5; D remains unclear. Germline V gives CDR1 MNHNS, CDR2 SASEGT. Trimming removed 7 bases from V and 4 bases from J, with 19 bases in between. The CDR3 is made up of 15 amino acids. The CDR3 protein is CASTPEFRVRETQYF. The CDR3 bases are TGTGCCAGCACCCCAGAATTTAGGGTACGAGAGACCCAGTACTTC.

This clone came up a few times. The V and J genes are TRBV27 and TRBJ1-4, with D uncertain. Germline CDR1 is MNHEY and CDR2 is SMNVEV (reference sequence). Trimming pared 2 bases from V and 8 bases from J, leaving 12 bases between. The CDR3 has 14 residues. CDR3 bases: TGTGCCAGCAGTTTAGCTGGGGTTGGAGAAAAACTGTTTTTT. Amino acids: CASSLAGVGEKLFF.